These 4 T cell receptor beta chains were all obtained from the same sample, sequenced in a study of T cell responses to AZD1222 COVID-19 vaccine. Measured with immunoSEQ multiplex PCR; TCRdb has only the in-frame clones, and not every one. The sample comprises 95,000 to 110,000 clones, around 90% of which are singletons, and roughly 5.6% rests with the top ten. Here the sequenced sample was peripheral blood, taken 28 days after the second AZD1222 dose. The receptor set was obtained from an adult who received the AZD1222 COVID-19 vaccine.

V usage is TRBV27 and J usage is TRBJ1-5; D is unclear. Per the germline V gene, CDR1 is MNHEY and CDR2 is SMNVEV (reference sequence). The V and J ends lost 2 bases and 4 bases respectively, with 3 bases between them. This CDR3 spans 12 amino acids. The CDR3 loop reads CASSLGNQPQHF. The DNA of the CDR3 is TGTGCCAGCAGTTTAGGAAATCAGCCCCAGCATTTT.

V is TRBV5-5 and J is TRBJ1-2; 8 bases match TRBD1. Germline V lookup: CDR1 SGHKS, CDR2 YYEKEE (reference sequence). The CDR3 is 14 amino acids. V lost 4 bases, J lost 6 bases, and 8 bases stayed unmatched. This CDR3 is CASSPRSGGHGYTF. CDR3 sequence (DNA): TGTGCCAGCAGCCCTCGTTCAGGGGGCCATGGCTACACCTTC.

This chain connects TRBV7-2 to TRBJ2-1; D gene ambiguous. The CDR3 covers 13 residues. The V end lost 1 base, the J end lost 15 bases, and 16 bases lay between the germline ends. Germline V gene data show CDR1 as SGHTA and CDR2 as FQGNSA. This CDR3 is CASSLEVMGRPFF. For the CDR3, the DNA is TGTGCCAGCAGCTTAGAGGTTATGGGTCGGCCGTTCTTC.

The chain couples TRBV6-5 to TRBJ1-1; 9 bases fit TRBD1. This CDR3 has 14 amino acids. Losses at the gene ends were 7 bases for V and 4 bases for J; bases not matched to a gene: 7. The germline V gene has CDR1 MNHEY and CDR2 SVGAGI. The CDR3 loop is CASTTGQGGTEAFF. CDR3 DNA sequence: TGTGCCAGCACCACGGGACAGGGCGGCACTGAAGCTTTCTTT.